The 32 T cell receptor beta chains in this list originate from one sample, sequenced in a study of T cells in Graves' hyperthyroidism and ophthalmopathy. The CDR3 regions of TCR beta were amplified from RNA transcripts. When the TCR CDR3 underwent first-round RT-PCR, the HTBI primer set was used. MiXCR, applied by TCRdb to the multiplex PCR reads, yields one record per CDR3 protein. The repertoire has some 340,000 distinct CDR3 sequences, about 13% of them found once; the top ten carry approximately 35%. Sample: blood. Receptors originate from a woman in her thirties or forties with Graves' ophthalmopathy.

This clonotype was counted ten times or more. The chain carries TRBV12-3 or TRBV12-4 and TRBJ1-6; D is unclear. The CDR3 is 16 residues long. Trimming shortened V by 6 bases and J by 4 bases, and 16 bases separated the two germline ends. CDR3 region: CASRLSSAAYNSPLHF. The CDR3 DNA reads TGTGCCAGCAGGTTATCCTCGGCAGCTTATAATTCACCCCTCCACTTT.

This clonotype appeared many times. CDR3 in DNA: TGTGCCAGCAGTCGACAGGGGGCCAGAGAGACCCAGTACTTC. It specifies CASSRQGARETQYF. The chain is built from TRBV27 and TRBJ2-5, with 10 positions matching TRBD1. Germline V gene sequence: CDR1 MNHEY, CDR2 SMNVEV (reference sequence). CDR3 length equals 14 residues. Germline trimming cut 5 bases from V and 4 bases from J; bases unmatched to any gene: 4.

This clonotype came up a few times. The genes are TRBV3-1 and TRBJ2-1; TRBD2 might be the D (7 bases). Trimming cost V 9 bases and J 8 bases, with 17 bases left between them. In germline, CDR1 is LGHDT, CDR2 YNNKEL (reference sequence). The CDR3 is 13 residues long. The CDR3: CASGGGGGDEQFF. CDR3 nucleotide sequence: TGTGCCAGTGGAGGGGGAGGGGGGGATGAGCAGTTCTTC.

The chain joins TRBV9 to TRBJ2-3; D call uncertain. Germline CDR1 reads SGDLS; CDR2 reads YYNGEE. The CDR3 spans 13 residues. With 0 bases removed from V and 4 bases from J, the gap between germline ends came to 6 bases. The CDR3, as DNA: TGTGCCAGCAGCGTAGACAGAGCAGATACGCAGTATTTT. As protein: CASSVDRADTQYF.

V usage is TRBV10-3 and J usage is TRBJ2-4, with D perhaps TRBD1 (5 bases). The CDR3 is 15 residues long. The V end was cut by 2 bases, the J end by 8 bases, with 16 bases between. The germline V gene has CDR1 ENHRY and CDR2 SYGVKD. CDR3 sequence reads: CAISETGPNVHIQYF. Here the CDR3 DNA reads TGTGCCATCAGTGAGACAGGTCCGAACGTACACATTCAGTACTTC.

Ten or more counts support this clonotype. This chain uses TRBV19 with TRBJ2-3, with 11 bases matching TRBD1. V lost 5 bases and J lost 4; bases outside the gene matches: 5. Germline V CDR1 and CDR2: LNHDA, SQIVND (reference sequence). The CDR3 is made up of 15 amino acids. The CDR3 here is CASSASGQGADTQYF. CDR3 in DNA: TGTGCCAGTAGTGCCTCGGGACAGGGGGCAGATACGCAGTATTTT.

The chain has TRBV7-9 and TRBJ2-5, with 9 bases that match TRBD1. CDR1 and CDR2 from the germline V gene are SEHNR and FQNEAQ (reference sequence). With 5 bases clipped from V and 1 base from J, the junction kept 5 bases outside the gene matches. The CDR3 is 15 amino acids. CDR3 in amino acids: CASSKNRGPQETQYF. CDR3 coding DNA: TGTGCCAGCAGCAAGAACAGGGGGCCCCAAGAGACCCAGTACTTC.

This clonotype was picked up a small number of times. The V and J genes are TRBV29-1 and TRBJ1-2; 7 nucleotides match TRBD1. The CDR3 has 14 amino acids. The J segment lost 5 bases and the V segment lost 4 bases, leaving 10 bases of the junction unmatched. Per the germline V gene, CDR1 is SQVTM and CDR2 is ANQGSEA. This CDR3 is CSVASGGGFYGYTF. CDR3 in DNA: TGCAGCGTTGCCTCAGGGGGGGGTTTTTATGGCTACACCTTC.

In its sample, this clonotype was seen many times. This chain connects TRBV2 to TRBJ1-2; TRBD1 aligns across 8 bases. This CDR3 contains 14 residues. The germline gives CDR1 SNHLY, CDR2 FYNNEI. The J segment lost 7 bases and the V segment lost 2 bases, leaving 6 bases of the junction unmatched. DNA for the CDR3: TGTGCCAGCAGTGAAATACAGGGGGTGCGTGGCTACACCTTC. Translating it yields CASSEIQGVRGYTF.

The CDR3 nucleotides read TGTGCCAGCAGTTATGACGGGGGTTCATACAATGAGCAGTTCTTC. It is translated as CASSYDGGSYNEQFF. The genes are TRBV27 and TRBJ2-1; D possibly corresponds to TRBD2 (6 bases). This CDR3 region has 15 residues. The germline V gene encodes CDR1 MNHEY and CDR2 SMNVEV (reference sequence). The ends were cut back, 4 bases at V and 4 bases at J, with 14 bases in the middle.

This clonotype has more than one count but fewer than ten. V and J are TRBV5-1 and TRBJ2-7; D is uncertain. This CDR3 has 11 amino acids. V shed 2 bases and J shed 4 bases, with 4 bases lying between them. Germline lookup yields CDR1 SGHRS and CDR2 YFSETQ. The CDR3 is CASSLKYEQYF. CDR3 nucleotides: TGCGCCAGCAGCTTAAAATACGAGCAGTACTTC.

At least ten counts were recorded for this clonotype. The chain uses TRBV27 and TRBJ2-3; 7 bases align to TRBD2. This CDR3 has 15 amino acids. Germline assignment: CDR1 MNHEY and CDR2 SMNVEV (reference sequence). Trimming removed 5 bases from V and 3 bases from J; junction bases left unmatched: 8. This chain's CDR3 is CASSKGLAETDTQYF. CDR3 bases: TGTGCCAGCAGTAAAGGGCTAGCGGAAACAGATACGCAGTATTTT.

The sample holds many counts of this clonotype. This sequence joins TRBV2 and TRBJ1-4; 7 nucleotides align to TRBD1. The CDR3 covers 14 residues. The germline V gene encodes CDR1 SNHLY and CDR2 FYNNEI. With 5 bases clipped from V and 3 bases from J, the junction kept 3 bases outside the gene matches. The CDR3 sequence is CASSRGQANEKLFF. For the CDR3, the DNA is TGTGCCAGCAGTCGAGGACAGGCTAATGAAAAACTGTTTTTT.

About this clonotype: It may be a read error: a sequence one base away is much more abundant. The V call is TRBV7-9, the J call TRBJ2-7, with D perhaps TRBD2 (6 bases). The CDR3 is 21 amino acids. CDR1 is SEHNR, CDR2 FQNEAQ, per germline (reference sequence). The V end was cut by 1 base, the J end by 0 bases, with 28 bases between. DNA for the CDR3: TGTGCCAGCAGCTTAGGGGCGAGAGGGAGGCTCGGACACCTCAGCTCCTACGAGCAGTACTTC. It yields the protein CASSLGARGRLGHLSSYEQYF.

This clonotype has a handful of counts. The rearrangement uses TRBV5-8 and TRBJ1-4; 9 bases match TRBD1. Germline loops: CDR1 SGHTS, CDR2 YDEGEE. The J segment lost 6 bases and the V segment lost 0 bases, leaving 3 bases of the junction unmatched. The CDR3 is 15 residues long. The CDR3 protein is CASSLEGQGYEKLFF. The CDR3 DNA sequence: TGTGCCAGCAGCTTGGAGGGACAGGGATATGAAAAACTGTTTTTT.

This clonotype occurred many times. The CDR3 DNA follows: TGTGCCAGCAGCTTGTCTTCGGGGGGTGGGACTGAAGCTTTCTTT. This codes for CASSLSSGGGTEAFF. The rearrangement uses TRBV5-8 and TRBJ1-1; tentative D call: TRBD1 (5 bases). The CDR3 is 15 residues long. CDR1 SGHTS and CDR2 YDEGEE come from the germline V gene. The V end was cut by 1 base, the J end by 5 bases, with 15 bases between.

In this sample, this clonotype turned up many times. J is TRBJ1-1 and V is TRBV25-1; D not resolved. V was shortened by 6 bases and J by 0 bases, with 8 bases between the two germline ends. Germline-derived CDR1 and CDR2 are MGHDK and SYGVNS. The CDR3 spans 13 residues. The CDR3 nucleotides read TGTGCCAGCAGGGTAAACTTGAACACTGAAGCTTTCTTT. Protein: CASRVNLNTEAFF.

J is TRBJ1-1 and V is TRBV3-1; D possibly corresponds to TRBD1 (5 bases). The V gene's germline CDR1 is LGHDT and CDR2 YNNKEL (reference sequence). The CDR3 covers 14 residues. The V and J ends lost 1 base and 7 bases respectively, with 13 bases between them. Written as DNA, the CDR3 is TGTGCCAGCAGCCAAGCGGGGGGAAAAAGTGAAGCTTTCTTT. The encoded protein is CASSQAGGKSEAFF.

This clonotype was counted ten times or more. The chain uses TRBV2 and TRBJ1-1; D is undetermined. Trimming pared 1 base from V and 8 bases from J, leaving 5 bases between. The CDR3 extends over 11 amino acids. Germline V gene sequence: CDR1 SNHLY, CDR2 FYNNEI. CDR3 region: CASSEVVEAFF. The CDR3, as DNA: TGTGCCAGCAGTGAAGTGGTCGAAGCTTTCTTT.

This clonotype was counted ten times or more. V gene TRBV6-1 combines with J gene TRBJ2-1, with 7 bases fitting TRBD1. The CDR3 contains 15 residues. Looked up from germline, CDR1 is MNHNS and CDR2 is SASEGT. With V trimmed by 6 bases and J by 8 bases, 13 bases remained unmatched. CDR3 nucleotide sequence: TGTGCCAGCAGGACAATGGGACAGTTAGGGGATGAGCAGTTCTTC. It encodes CASRTMGQLGDEQFF.

This clonotype was found many times. This chain links TRBV12-3 or TRBV12-4 with TRBJ2-7; possible D gene TRBD2, 6 bases. The CDR3 contains 14 residues. V dropped 6 bases and J dropped 7 bases, with 19 bases sitting between them. CDR3 amino acids: CASSFGTSSKEQYF. The DNA of the CDR3 is TGTGCCAGCAGCTTCGGGACTTCCTCTAAGGAGCAGTACTTC.

CDR3 loop: CSSNSGLYGYTF. As DNA, the CDR3 is TGCAGCTCAAATTCGGGTCTCTATGGCTACACCTTC. The V and J genes are TRBV29-1 and TRBJ1-2; no clear D gene. CDR3 length equals 12 residues. Trimming removed 8 bases from V and 4 bases from J, with 14 bases in between. Germline CDR1 is SQVTM and CDR2 is ANQGSEA.

This clonotype was counted many times. This chain uses TRBV11-2 with TRBJ1-4; D remains ambiguous. Trimming shortened V by 0 bases and J by 7 bases, and 6 bases separated the two germline ends. The germline V gene encodes CDR1 SGHAT and CDR2 FQNNGV. CDR3 size: 13 residues. In DNA, the CDR3 is TGTGCCAGCAGCTTAGAAAGCTCTGAAAAACTGTTTTTT. It translates to CASSLESSEKLFF.

The chain has TRBV3-1 and TRBJ1-3; D is uncertain. Trimming cost V 1 base and J 0 bases, with 4 bases left between them. This CDR3 has 14 residues. Looked up from germline, CDR1 is LGHDT and CDR2 is YNNKEL (reference sequence). The CDR3 nucleotides read TGTGCCAGCAGCCAAGGGAGCTCTGGAAACACCATATATTTT. Translation gives CASSQGSSGNTIYF.

The sample holds many counts of this clonotype. J is TRBJ2-2 and V is TRBV6-1; D assignment may be TRBD1 or TRBD2 (6 bases each). The CDR3 covers 15 residues. Germline assignment: CDR1 MNHNS and CDR2 SASEGT. The V end lost 8 bases, the J end lost 3 bases, and 16 bases lay between the germline ends. DNA of the CDR3: TGTGCCAGCGGAAGCCGGGGGCTACACACCGGGGAGCTGTTTTTT. It is translated as CASGSRGLHTGELFF.

The chain combines TRBV28 with TRBJ1-4; D not certain. This CDR3 region has 15 residues. V was pared by 6 bases and J by 0 bases, with 11 bases between. Germline V gives CDR1 MDHEN, CDR2 SYDVKM. CDR3 residues: CASSPTRATNEKLFF. CDR3 sequence (DNA): TGTGCCAGCAGCCCCACCCGAGCAACTAATGAAAAACTGTTTTTT.

The chain uses TRBV4-2 and TRBJ2-5; D gene unclear. Between the trimmed V and J ends, which lost 1 base and 2 bases, there was a span of 8 bases. Germline V lookup: CDR1 LGHNA, CDR2 YNFKEQ. This CDR3 comprises 14 residues. CDR3 nucleotide sequence: TGTGCCAGCAGCCAAGGAGCAGAGCAAGAGACCCAGTACTTC. Translation gives CASSQGAEQETQYF.

The sample holds a few counts of this clonotype. The chain employs TRBV9 and TRBJ2-7, with D possibly being TRBD1 (5 bases). The CDR3 spans 16 residues. CDR1 and CDR2 from the germline V gene are SGDLS and YYNGEE. The V and J ends lost 0 bases and 5 bases respectively, with 18 bases between them. CDR3 DNA: TGTGCCAGCAGCGTAGAAGGCCCAGGGATGTTAAACGAGCAGTACTTC. As protein: CASSVEGPGMLNEQYF.

As concerns this clonotype: Since a much larger clone is just one base distant, this may be a read error. The rearrangement joins TRBV3-1 to TRBJ1-1, with D possibly being TRBD1 (5 bases). The germline V gene has CDR1 LGHDT and CDR2 YNNKEL (reference sequence). V lost 3 bases to trimming and J lost 0 bases, with 8 bases between them. The CDR3 runs to 14 residues. CDR3 coding DNA: TGTGCCAGCAGCCAGGGACGGTTGAACACTGAAGCTTTCTTT. As protein: CASSQGRLNTEAFF.

The gene calls are TRBV4-2 and TRBJ2-2; D gene uncertain. Looked up from germline, CDR1 is LGHNA and CDR2 is YNFKEQ. This CDR3 comprises 15 residues. V gave up 4 bases and J gave up 1 base, with 10 bases separating them. This chain's CDR3 is CASSPTPGNTGELFF. The CDR3 nucleotides read TGTGCCAGCAGCCCAACGCCGGGGAACACCGGGGAGCTGTTTTTT.

Note on this clonotype: One base away lies a much larger clone, so this may be a sequencing read error. V and J are TRBV2 and TRBJ1-1, with 7 nucleotides matching TRBD1. This CDR3 is built from 14 residues. Germline V gene data show CDR1 as SNHLY and CDR2 as FYNNEI. This CDR3 is CACSEGGQYTEAFF. The CDR3 DNA sequence: TGTGCCTGCAGTGAAGGGGGACAGTACACTGAAGCTTTCTTT.

This clonotype was detected only a few times. The chain couples TRBV5-4 to TRBJ1-2; TRBD1 is a possible D gene (5 bases). Per the germline V gene, CDR1 is SGHNT and CDR2 is YYREEE (reference sequence). Between the trimmed V and J ends, which lost 1 base and 8 bases, there was a span of 15 bases. There are 14 residues in the CDR3. CDR3 amino acids: CASSLLSGTPGYTF. The CDR3 region has the DNA TGTGCCAGCAGCTTGCTTTCCGGGACGCCCGGCTACACCTTC.